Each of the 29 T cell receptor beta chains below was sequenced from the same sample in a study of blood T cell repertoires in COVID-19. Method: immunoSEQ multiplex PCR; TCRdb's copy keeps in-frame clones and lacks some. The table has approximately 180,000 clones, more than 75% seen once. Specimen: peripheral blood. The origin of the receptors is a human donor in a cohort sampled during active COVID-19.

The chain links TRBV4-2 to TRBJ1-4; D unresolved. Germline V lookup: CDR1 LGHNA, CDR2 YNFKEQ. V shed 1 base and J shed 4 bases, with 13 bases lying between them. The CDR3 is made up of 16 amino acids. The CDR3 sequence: CASSQVSRGSNEKLFF. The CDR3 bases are TGTGCCAGCAGCCAAGTATCACGCGGGAGTAATGAAAAACTGTTTTTT.

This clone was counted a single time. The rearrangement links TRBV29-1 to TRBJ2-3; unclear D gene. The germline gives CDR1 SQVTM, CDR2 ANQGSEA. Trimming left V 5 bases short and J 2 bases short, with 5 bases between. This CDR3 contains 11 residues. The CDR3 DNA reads TGCAGCGTTCGGTCCACAGATACGCAGTATTTT. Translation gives CSVRSTDTQYF.

CDR3 nucleotide sequence: TGTGCCAGCTACGGGGGAGAGGGTTTCTACGAGCAGTACTTC. It translates to CASYGGEGFYEQYF. The rearrangement uses TRBV28 and TRBJ2-7, with a possible D match to TRBD2 (6 bases). Germline values: CDR1 MDHEN, CDR2 SYDVKM. V was trimmed by 8 bases and J by 3 bases, leaving 17 bases between them. This CDR3 comprises 14 residues.

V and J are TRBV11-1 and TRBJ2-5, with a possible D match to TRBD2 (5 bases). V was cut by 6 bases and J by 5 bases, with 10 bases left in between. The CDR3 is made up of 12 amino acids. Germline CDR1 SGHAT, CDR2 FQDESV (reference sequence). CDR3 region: CASSSAGETQYF. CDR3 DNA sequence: TGTGCCAGCAGTTCGGCGGGCGAGACCCAGTACTTC.

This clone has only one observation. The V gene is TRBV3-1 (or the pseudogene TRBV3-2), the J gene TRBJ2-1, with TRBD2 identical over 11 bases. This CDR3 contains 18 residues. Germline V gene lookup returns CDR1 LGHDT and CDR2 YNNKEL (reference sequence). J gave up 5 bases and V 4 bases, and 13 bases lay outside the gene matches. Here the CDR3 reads CASSLFITSGSIDNEQFF. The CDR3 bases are TGTGCCAGCAGCCTCTTCATCACTAGCGGGAGTATCGACAATGAGCAGTTCTTC.

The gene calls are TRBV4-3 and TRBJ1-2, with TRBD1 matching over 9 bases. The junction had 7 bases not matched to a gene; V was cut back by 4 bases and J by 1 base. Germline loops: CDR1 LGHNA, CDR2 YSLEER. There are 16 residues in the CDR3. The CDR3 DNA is TGCGCCAGCAGCCCCGTGGGGGACAGGGTTAACTATGGCTACACCTTC. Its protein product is CASSPVGDRVNYGYTF.

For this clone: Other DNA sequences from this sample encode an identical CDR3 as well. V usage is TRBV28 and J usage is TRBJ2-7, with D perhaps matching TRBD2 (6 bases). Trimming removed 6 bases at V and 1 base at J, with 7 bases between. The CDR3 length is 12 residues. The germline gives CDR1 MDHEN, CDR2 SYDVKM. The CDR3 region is CASSRGSYEQYF. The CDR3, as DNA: TGTGCCAGCAGCCGGGGGTCCTACGAGCAGTACTTC.

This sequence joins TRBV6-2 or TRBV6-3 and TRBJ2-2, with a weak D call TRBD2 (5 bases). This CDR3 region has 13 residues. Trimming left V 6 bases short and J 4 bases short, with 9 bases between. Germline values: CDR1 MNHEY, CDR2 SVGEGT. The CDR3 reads CASSLGVTGELFF. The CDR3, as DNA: TGTGCCAGCAGCCTCGGGGTCACCGGGGAGCTGTTTTTT.

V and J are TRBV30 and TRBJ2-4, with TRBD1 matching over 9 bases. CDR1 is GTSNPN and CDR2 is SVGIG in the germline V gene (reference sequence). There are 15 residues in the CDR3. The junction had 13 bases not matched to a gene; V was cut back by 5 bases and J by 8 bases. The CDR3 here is CAWAPIGGQGYIQYF. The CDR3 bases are TGTGCCTGGGCCCCGATCGGCGGACAGGGGTACATTCAGTACTTC.

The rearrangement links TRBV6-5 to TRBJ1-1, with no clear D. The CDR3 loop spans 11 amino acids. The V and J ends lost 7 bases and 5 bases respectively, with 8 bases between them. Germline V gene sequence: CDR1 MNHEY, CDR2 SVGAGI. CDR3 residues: CASILSTEAFF. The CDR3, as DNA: TGTGCCAGCATCCTGTCGACTGAAGCTTTCTTT.

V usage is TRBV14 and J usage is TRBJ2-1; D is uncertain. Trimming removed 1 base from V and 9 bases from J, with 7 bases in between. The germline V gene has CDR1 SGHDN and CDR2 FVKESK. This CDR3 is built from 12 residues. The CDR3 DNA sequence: TGTGCCAGCAGCCAAGGAGCTCCTGAGCAGTTCTTC. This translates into CASSQGAPEQFF.

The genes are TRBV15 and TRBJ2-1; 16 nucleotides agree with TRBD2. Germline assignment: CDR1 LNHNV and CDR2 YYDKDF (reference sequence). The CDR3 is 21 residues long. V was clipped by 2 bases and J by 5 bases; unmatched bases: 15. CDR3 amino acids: CATSRFSPGTSGRATDNEQFF. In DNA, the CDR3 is TGTGCCACCAGCAGATTCTCCCCCGGGACTAGCGGGAGGGCCACGGACAATGAGCAGTTCTTC.

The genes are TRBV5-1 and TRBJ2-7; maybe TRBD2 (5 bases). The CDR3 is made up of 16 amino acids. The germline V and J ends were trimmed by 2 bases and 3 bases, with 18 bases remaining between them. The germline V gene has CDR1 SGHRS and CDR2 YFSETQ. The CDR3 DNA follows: TGCGCCAGCAGCTTTCGGGGTCGGGCTCCCGACTACGAGCAGTACTTC. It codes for CASSFRGRAPDYEQYF.

The CDR3: CASSLLGAGNTEAFF. DNA for the CDR3: TGTGCCAGCAGCCTGCTGGGGGCCGGGAACACTGAAGCTTTCTTT. The rearrangement uses TRBV6-5 and TRBJ1-1; D may be TRBD1 (6 bases). V was cut by 6 bases and J by 1 base, with 15 bases left in between. The CDR3 extends over 15 amino acids. The germline CDR1 and CDR2 sequences are MNHEY and SVGAGI.

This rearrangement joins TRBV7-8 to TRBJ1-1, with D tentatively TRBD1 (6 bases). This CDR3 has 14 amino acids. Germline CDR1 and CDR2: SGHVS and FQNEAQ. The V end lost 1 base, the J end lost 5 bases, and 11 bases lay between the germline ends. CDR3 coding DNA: TGTGCCAGCAGCTTAGATGGGGGCCGGACTGAAGCTTTCTTT. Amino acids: CASSLDGGRTEAFF.

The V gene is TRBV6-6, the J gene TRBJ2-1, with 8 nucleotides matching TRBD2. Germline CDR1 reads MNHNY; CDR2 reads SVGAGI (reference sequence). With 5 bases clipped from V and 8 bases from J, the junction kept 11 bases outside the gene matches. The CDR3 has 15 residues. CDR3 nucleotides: TGTGCCAGCAGTAATAACAGGGCGGGAGGCGATGAGCAGTTCTTC. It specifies CASSNNRAGGDEQFF.

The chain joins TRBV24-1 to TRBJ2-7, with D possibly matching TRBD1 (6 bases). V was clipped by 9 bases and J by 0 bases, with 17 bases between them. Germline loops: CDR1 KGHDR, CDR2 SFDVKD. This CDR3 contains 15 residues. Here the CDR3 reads CATGSGTPGSYEQYF. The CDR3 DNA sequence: TGTGCCACCGGATCCGGGACACCGGGCTCCTACGAGCAGTACTTC.

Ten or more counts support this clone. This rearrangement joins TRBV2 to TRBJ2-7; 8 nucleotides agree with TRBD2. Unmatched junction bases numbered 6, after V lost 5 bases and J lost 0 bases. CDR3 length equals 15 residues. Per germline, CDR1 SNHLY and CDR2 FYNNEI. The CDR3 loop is CASSPTGGISYEQYF. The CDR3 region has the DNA TGTGCCAGCAGTCCGACGGGGGGGATCTCCTACGAGCAGTACTTC.

The CDR3 nucleotides are TGTGCCAGCGGCAAACAAAAAACCAAAGGGGGGACAGGGGGCATAAATTCACCCCTCCACTTT. Protein product: CASGKQKTKGGTGGINSPLHF. The chain employs TRBV27 and TRBJ1-6, with 12 bases lining up with TRBD1. The germline V gene encodes CDR1 MNHEY and CDR2 SMNVEV (reference sequence). V was pared by 8 bases and J by 7 bases, with 24 bases of the junction left unmatched. The CDR3 covers 21 residues.

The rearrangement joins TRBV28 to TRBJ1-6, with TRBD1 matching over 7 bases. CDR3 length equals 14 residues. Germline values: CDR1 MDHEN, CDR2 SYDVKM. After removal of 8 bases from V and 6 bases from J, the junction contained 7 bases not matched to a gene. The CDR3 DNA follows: TGTGCCAGCGCCTCCGGGACAGCTAATTCACCCCTCCACTTT. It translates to CASASGTANSPLHF.

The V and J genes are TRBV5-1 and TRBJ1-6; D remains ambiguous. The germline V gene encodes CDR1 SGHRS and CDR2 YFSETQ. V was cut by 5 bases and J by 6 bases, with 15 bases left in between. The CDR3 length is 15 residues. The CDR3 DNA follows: TGCGCCAGCAGTCTCCAGTTTCGGGGTAATTCACCCCTCCACTTT. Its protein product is CASSLQFRGNSPLHF.

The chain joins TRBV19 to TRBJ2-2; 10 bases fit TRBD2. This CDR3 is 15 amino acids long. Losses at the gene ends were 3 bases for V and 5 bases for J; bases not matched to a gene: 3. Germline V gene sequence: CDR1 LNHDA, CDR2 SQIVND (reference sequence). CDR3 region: CASSISSGRTGELFF. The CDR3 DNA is TGTGCCAGTAGTATTTCTAGCGGGAGAACCGGGGAGCTGTTTTTT.

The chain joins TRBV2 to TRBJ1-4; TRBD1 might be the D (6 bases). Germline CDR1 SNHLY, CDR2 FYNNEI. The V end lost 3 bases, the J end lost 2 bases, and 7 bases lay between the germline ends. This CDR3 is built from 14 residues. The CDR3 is CASSDGGTNEKLFF. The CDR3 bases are TGTGCCAGCAGTGATGGGGGCACTAATGAAAAACTGTTTTTT.

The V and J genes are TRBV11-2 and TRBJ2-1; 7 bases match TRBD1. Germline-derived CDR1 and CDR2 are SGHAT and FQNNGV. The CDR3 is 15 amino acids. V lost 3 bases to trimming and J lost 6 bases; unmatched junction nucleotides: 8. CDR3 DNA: TGTGCCAGCAGCTTGTCAGGGGGTGGGGGCAATGAGCAGTTCTTC. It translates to CASSLSGGGGNEQFF.

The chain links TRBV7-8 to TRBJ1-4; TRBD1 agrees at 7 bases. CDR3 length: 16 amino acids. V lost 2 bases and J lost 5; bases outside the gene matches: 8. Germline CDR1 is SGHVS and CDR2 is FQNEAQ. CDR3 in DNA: TGTGCCAGCAGCTTACGGGTCGGGACAGTAAATGAAAAACTGTTTTTT. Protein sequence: CASSLRVGTVNEKLFF.

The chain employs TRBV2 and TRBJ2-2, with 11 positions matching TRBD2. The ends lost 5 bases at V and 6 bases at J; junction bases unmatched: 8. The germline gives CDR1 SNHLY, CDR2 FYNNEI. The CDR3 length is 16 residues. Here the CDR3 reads CASSTSGGLRAGELFF. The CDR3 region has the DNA TGTGCCAGCAGTACTAGCGGGGGCCTTAGGGCCGGGGAGCTGTTTTTT.

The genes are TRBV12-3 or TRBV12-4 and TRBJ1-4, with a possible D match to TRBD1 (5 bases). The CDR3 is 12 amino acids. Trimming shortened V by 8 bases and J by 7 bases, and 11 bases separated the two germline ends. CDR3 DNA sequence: TGTGCCAGCGGAATAAGGGGTGAAAAACTGTTTTTT. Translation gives CASGIRGEKLFF.

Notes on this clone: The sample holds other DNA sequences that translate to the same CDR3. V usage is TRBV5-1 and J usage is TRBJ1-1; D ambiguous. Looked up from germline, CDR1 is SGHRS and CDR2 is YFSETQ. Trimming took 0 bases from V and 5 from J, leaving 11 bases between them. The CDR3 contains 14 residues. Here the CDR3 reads CASSLDGGRTEAFF. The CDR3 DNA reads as TGCGCCAGCAGCTTGGATGGAGGGAGGACTGAAGCTTTCTTT.

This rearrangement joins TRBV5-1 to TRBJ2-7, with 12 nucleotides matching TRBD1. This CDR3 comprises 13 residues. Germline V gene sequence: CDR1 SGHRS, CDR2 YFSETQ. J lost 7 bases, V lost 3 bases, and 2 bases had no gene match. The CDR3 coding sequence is TGCGCCAGCAGCTGGGGACAGGGGGCTGAGCAGTACTTC. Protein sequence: CASSWGQGAEQYF.